Following are 9 T cell receptor beta chains from one sample sequenced in a study of graft-versus-host responses after intestinal transplantation. Antigens for these TCRs are unknown. The data were produced by immunoSEQ multiplex PCR, yet TCRdb's version contains in-frame clones alone and is incomplete. Seen here are around 100,000 clones, 80% to 95% observed once, and the top ten hold approximately 1%. The sequenced sample was unstimulated CD8+ T cells sorted from spleen or lymph node cells, obtained before intestinal transplant. The receptor set was obtained from a human donor who received an intestinal transplant.

This rearrangement joins TRBV4-1 to TRBJ2-5; 9 nucleotides agree with TRBD1. CDR1 and CDR2 (germline): MGHRA, YSYEKL. V shed 1 base and J 5 bases; nucleotides not matched to a gene: 5. CDR3 length: 15 amino acids. In DNA, the CDR3 is TGCGCCAGCAGCCAAGTGGGACAGGGAAGGGAGACCCAGTACTTC. The encoded protein is CASSQVGQGRETQYF.

The V and J genes are TRBV11-3 and TRBJ2-1, with TRBD2 matching over 11 bases. The junction had 9 bases not matched to a gene; V was cut back by 4 bases and J by 7 bases. The CDR3 sequence is 16 residues long. Germline-derived CDR1 and CDR2 are SGHNT and YENEEA. The CDR3 sequence is CASSSHSLAGENEQFF. For the CDR3, the DNA is TGTGCCAGCAGCTCCCATTCACTAGCGGGGGAGAATGAGCAGTTCTTC.

This clone appeared a single time. CDR3 amino acids: CSVLANTGELFF. CDR3 DNA sequence: TGCAGCGTCCTAGCGAACACCGGGGAGCTGTTTTTT. The rearrangement uses TRBV29-1 and TRBJ2-2; no reliable D call. CDR3 size: 12 residues. Germline V gene data show CDR1 as SQVTM and CDR2 as ANQGSEA. Deletions cut 6 bases from V and 0 bases from J, with 5 bases between.

The chain couples TRBV6-1 to TRBJ1-3; unclear D gene. The V gene lost 6 bases and the J gene lost 4 bases, with 7 bases spanning the gap. There are 12 residues in the CDR3. CDR1 and CDR2 (germline): MNHNS, SASEGT. CDR3 region: CASSQTGNTIYF. DNA for the CDR3: TGTGCCAGCAGCCAGACCGGAAACACCATATATTTT.

J is TRBJ1-5 and V is TRBV6-5; D gene ambiguous. Looked up from germline, CDR1 is MNHEY and CDR2 is SVGAGI. Trimming removed 5 bases from V and 5 bases from J, with 10 bases in between. CDR3 size: 13 residues. The CDR3 is CASSGASHQPQHF. The CDR3 DNA follows: TGTGCCAGCAGTGGAGCATCTCATCAGCCCCAGCATTTT.

The V call is TRBV19, the J call TRBJ1-1; D is undetermined. V was pared by 6 bases and J by 7 bases, with 15 bases between. The CDR3 totals 13 residues. In germline, CDR1 is LNHDA, CDR2 SQIVND (reference sequence). The chain's CDR3 is CASSVGAPREAFF. CDR3 sequence (DNA): TGTGCCAGTAGCGTCGGAGCACCTCGTGAAGCTTTCTTT.

With regard to this clone: The sample holds other DNA sequences that translate to the same CDR3. The genes are TRBV4-1 and TRBJ2-7; possibly TRBD2 for D (6 bases). The length of the CDR3 is 13 residues. Germline assignment: CDR1 MGHRA and CDR2 YSYEKL. V was shortened by 0 bases and J by 7 bases, with 10 bases between the two germline ends. The DNA for the CDR3 is TGCGCCAGCAGCCAAGAGGGAGCGGGTGAGCAGTACTTC. This sequence encodes CASSQEGAGEQYF.

The count of this clone is one. A read error may produce the germline difference seen at one junction end. The chain couples TRBV6-1 to TRBJ1-3; D is uncertain. Germline CDR1 reads MNHNS; CDR2 reads SASEGT. There are 13 residues in the CDR3. The CDR3 here is CASSEISGSTIYF. The CDR3, as DNA: TGTGCCAGCAGTGAGATCTCTGGAAGCACCATATATTTT.

With respect to this clone: At the DNA level, this CDR3 is encoded by other sequences in the same sample as well. The chain has TRBV7-9 and TRBJ2-3; 8 bases fit TRBD2. The CDR3 is 15 residues long. The V and J ends lost 1 base and 2 bases, in that order; junction bases with no gene match: 2. Per the germline V gene, CDR1 is SEHNR and CDR2 is FQNEAQ (reference sequence). The CDR3 region is CASSLVGGATDTQYF. CDR3 nucleotide sequence: TGTGCCAGCAGCTTAGTCGGGGGGGCCACAGATACGCAGTATTTT.